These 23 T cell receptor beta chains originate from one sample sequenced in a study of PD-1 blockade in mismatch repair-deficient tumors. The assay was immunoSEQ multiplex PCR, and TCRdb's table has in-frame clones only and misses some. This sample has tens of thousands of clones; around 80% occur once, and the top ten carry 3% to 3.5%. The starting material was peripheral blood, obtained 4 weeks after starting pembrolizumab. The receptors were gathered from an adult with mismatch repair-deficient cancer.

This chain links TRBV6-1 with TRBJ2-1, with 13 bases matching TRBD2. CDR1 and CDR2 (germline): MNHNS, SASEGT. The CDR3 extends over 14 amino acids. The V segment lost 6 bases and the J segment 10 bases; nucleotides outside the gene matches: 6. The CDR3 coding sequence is TGTGCCAGCAGGCAATCGGGACTAGCGGGAGAGCAGTTCTTC. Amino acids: CASRQSGLAGEQFF.

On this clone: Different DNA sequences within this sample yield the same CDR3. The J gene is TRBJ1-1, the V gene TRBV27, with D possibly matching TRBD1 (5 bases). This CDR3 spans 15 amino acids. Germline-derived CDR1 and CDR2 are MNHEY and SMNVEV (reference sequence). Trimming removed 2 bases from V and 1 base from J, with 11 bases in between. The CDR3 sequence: CASSLEGPPNTEAFF. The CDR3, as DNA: TGTGCCAGCAGTTTAGAGGGACCCCCGAACACTGAAGCTTTCTTT.

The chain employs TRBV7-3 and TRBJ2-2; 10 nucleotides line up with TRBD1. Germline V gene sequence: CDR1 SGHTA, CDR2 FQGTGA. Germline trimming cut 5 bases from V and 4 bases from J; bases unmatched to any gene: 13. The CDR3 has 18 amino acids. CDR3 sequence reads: CASSVVPGQGWGTGELFF. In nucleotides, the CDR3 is TGTGCCAGCAGCGTCGTCCCGGGACAGGGGTGGGGCACCGGGGAGCTGTTTTTT.

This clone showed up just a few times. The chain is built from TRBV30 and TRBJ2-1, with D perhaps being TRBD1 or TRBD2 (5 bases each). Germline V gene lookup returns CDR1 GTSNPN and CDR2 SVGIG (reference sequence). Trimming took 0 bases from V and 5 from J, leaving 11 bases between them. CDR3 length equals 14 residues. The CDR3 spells CAWSVRDRNNEQFF. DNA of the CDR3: TGTGCCTGGAGTGTCCGGGACCGCAACAATGAGCAGTTCTTC.

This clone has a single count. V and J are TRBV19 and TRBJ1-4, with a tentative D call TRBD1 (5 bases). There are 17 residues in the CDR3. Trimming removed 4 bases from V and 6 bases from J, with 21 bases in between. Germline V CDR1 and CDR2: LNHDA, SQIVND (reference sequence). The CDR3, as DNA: TGTGCCAGTAGTACAGGGCTGGATTTGTATGAGGATGAAAAACTGTTTTTT. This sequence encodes CASSTGLDLYEDEKLFF.

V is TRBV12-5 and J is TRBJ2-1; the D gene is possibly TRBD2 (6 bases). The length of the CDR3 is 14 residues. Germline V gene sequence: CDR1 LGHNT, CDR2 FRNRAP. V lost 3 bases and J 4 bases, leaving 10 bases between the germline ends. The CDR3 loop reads CASGLGGPYNEQFF. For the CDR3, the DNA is TGTGCTAGTGGTTTAGGAGGGCCGTACAATGAGCAGTTCTTC.

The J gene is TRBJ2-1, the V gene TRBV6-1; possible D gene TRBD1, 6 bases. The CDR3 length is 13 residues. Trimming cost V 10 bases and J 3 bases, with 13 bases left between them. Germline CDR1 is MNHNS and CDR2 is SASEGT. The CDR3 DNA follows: TGTGCCATTCCGGGACATGACTACAATGAGCAGTTCTTC. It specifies CAIPGHDYNEQFF.

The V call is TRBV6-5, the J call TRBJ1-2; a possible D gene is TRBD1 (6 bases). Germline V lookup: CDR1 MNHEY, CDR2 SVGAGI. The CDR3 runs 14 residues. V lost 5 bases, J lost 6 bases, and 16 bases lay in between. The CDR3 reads CASSTTGFGDGYTF. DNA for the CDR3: TGTGCCAGCAGTACTACAGGGTTTGGAGATGGCTACACCTTC.

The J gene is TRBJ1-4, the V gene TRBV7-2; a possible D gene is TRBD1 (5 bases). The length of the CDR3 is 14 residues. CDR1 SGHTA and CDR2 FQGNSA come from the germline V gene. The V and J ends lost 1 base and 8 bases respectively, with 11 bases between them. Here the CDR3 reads CASSLGGNGEKLFF. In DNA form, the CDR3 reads TGTGCCAGCAGCTTAGGGGGGAATGGCGAAAAACTGTTTTTT.

The CDR3 spells CASMLRGGYEQYF. In nucleotides, the CDR3 is TGCGCCAGCATGTTAAGGGGAGGCTACGAGCAGTACTTC. The chain couples TRBV5-1 to TRBJ2-7; tentatively, D is TRBD2 (6 bases). The CDR3 is 13 residues long. The ends were cut back, 6 bases at V and 3 bases at J, with 13 bases in the middle. The germline V gene encodes CDR1 SGHRS and CDR2 YFSETQ.

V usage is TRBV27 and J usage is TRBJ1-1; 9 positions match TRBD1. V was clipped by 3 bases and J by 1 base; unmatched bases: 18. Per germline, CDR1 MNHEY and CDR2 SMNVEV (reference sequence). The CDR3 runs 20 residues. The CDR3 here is CASSLVTGGFLSTRNTEAFF. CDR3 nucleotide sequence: TGTGCCAGCAGTTTGGTCACAGGGGGCTTTCTATCGACTCGGAACACTGAAGCTTTCTTT.

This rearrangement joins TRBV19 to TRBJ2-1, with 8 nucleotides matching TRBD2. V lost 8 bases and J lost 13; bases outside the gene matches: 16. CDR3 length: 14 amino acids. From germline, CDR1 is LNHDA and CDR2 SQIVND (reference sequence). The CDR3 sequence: CASRTGTSGSYQFF. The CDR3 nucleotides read TGTGCCAGTCGAACCGGGACTAGTGGTTCCTATCAGTTCTTC.

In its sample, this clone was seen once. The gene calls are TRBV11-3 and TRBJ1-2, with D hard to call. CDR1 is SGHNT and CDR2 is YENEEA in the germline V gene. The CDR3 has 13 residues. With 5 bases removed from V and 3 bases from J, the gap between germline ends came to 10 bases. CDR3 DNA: TGTGCCAGCAGCGCGGTGACGGACTATGGCTACACCTTC. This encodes CASSAVTDYGYTF.

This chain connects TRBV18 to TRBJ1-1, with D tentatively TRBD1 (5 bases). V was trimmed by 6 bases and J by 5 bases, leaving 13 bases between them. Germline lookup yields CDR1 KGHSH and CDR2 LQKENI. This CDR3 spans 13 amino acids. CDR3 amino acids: CASSPAGGTEAFF. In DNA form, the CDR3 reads TGTGCCAGCTCGCCCGCCGGGGGGACTGAAGCTTTCTTT.

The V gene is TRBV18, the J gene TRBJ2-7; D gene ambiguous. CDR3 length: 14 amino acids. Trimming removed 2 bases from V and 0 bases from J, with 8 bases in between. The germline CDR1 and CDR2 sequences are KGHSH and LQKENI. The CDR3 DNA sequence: TGTGCCAGCTCACCAGAGACCTCCTCCTACGAGCAGTACTTC. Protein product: CASSPETSSYEQYF.

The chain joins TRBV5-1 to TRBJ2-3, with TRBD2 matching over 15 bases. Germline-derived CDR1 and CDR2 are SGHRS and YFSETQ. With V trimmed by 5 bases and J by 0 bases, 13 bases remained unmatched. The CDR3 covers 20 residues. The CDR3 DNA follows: TGCGCCAGCAGAATATCGGGACTAGCGGGAGGAGGCTTCAGCACAGATACGCAGTATTTT. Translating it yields CASRISGLAGGGFSTDTQYF.

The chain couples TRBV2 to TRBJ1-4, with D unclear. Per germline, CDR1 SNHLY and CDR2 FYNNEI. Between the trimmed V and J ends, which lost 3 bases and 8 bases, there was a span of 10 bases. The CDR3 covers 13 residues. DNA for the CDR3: TGTGCCAGCAGTGATGAGACTTGGGAAAAACTGTTTTTT. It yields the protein CASSDETWEKLFF.

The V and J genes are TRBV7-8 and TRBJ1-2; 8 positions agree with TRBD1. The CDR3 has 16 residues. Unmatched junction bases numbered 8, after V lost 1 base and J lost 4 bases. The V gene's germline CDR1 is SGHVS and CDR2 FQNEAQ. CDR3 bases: TGTGCCAGCAGCTTAGAGGTGACAGGGGCACCCTATGGCTACACCTTC. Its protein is CASSLEVTGAPYGYTF.

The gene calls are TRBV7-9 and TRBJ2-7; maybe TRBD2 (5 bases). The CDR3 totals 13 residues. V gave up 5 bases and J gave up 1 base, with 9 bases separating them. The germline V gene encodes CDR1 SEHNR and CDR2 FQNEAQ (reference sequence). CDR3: CASSRTGSYEQYF. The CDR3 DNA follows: TGTGCCAGCAGCCGGACTGGGTCCTACGAGCAGTACTTC. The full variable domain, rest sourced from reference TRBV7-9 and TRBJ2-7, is DTGVSQNPRHKITKRGQNVTFRCDPISEHNRLYWYRQTLGQGPEFLTYFQNEAQLEKSRLLSDRFSAERPKGSFSTLEIQRTEQGDSAMYLCASSRTGSYEQYFGPGTRLTVT.

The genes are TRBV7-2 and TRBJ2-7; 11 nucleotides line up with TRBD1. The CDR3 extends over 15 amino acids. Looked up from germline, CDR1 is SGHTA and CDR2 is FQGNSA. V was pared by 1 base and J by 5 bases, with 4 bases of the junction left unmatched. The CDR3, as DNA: TGTGCCAGCAGCTTAGAATGGACAGGGGGCCACGAGCAGTACTTC. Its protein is CASSLEWTGGHEQYF.

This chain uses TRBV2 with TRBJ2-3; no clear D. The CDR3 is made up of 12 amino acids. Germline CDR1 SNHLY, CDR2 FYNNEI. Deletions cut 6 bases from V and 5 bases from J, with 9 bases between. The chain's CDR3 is CASSLLGDTQYF. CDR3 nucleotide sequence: TGTGCCAGCAGCTTATTGGGAGATACGCAGTATTTT.

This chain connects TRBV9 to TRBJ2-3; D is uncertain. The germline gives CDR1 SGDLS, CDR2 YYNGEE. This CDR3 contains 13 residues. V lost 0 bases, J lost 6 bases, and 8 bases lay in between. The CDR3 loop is CASSVGGSDTQYF. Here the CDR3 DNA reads TGTGCCAGCAGCGTAGGGGGATCTGATACGCAGTATTTT.

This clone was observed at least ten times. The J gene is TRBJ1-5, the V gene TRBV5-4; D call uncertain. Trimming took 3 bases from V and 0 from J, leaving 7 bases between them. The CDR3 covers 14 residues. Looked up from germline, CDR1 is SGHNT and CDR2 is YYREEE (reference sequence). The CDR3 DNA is TGTGCCAGCAGCTCGGGTATTAGCAATCAGCCCCAGCATTTT. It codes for CASSSGISNQPQHF.